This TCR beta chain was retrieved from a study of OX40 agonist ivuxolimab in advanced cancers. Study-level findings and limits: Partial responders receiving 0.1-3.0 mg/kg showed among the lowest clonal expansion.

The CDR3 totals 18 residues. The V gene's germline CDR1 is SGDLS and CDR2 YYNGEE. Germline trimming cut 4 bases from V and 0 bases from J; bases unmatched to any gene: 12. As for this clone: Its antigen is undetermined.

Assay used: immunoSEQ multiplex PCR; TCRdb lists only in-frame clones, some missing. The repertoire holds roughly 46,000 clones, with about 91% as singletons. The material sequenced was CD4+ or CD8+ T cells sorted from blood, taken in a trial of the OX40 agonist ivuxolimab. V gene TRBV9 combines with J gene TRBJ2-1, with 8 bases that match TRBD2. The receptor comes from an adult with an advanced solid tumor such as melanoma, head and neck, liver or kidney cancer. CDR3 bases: TGTGCCAGCAGCCCCGGGGTCTGGCGGGGGGACTCCTACAATGAGCAGTTCTTC. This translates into CASSPGVWRGDSYNEQFF.